This is a list of T cell receptor beta chains from one sample in a study of tumor-infiltrating lymphocytes in localized non-small cell lung cancer. TCRdb's copy holds only in-frame clones and misses some; the assay was immunoSEQ multiplex PCR. The sample lists roughly 13,000 clones, about two thirds occurring once. The specimen was uninvolved lung tissue not adjacent to the tumor. Receptor source: a human donor with non-small cell lung cancer. The CDR3 runs from the conserved cysteine through the conserved F or W. The D gene is left open where the match is weak. Size values are once, few and many counts, or a class for expanded clones, and some rows have none.

J gene	D gene	clone size	CDR3 length	V gene	CDR3 DNA	CDR3 protein
TRBJ2-1	TRBD1	-	14	TRBV5-4	TGTGCCAGCAGCTTTTCTGCAGGGGGCAATGAGCAGTTCTTC	CASSFSAGGNEQFF
TRBJ1-5	-	-	15	TRBV7-2	TGTGCCAGCAGCTCGACAGGAGGTAGCAATCAGCCCCAGCATTTT	CASSSTGGSNQPQHF
TRBJ2-7	-	medium-sized	14	TRBV19	TGTGCCAGTAGTATTTCTGGGTTCTTGTACGAGCAGTACTTC	CASSISGFLYEQYF
TRBJ2-4	TRBD2	once	17	TRBV7-2	TGTGCCAGCAGCTTAGTTCGGGCGGGGGGGTCCAAAAACATTCAGTACTTC	CASSLVRAGGSKNIQYF
TRBJ2-5	-	-	13	TRBV5-5	TGTGCCAGCAGCTCGGGACCTAAAGAGACCCAGTACTTC	CASSSGPKETQYF
TRBJ2-7	TRBD2	-	14	TRBV6-5	TGTGCCAGCAGTTATACGGGAGGAGCCTACGAGCAGTACTTC	CASSYTGGAYEQYF
TRBJ2-2	-	-	15	TRBV5-4	TGTGCCAGCAGCTTGGGAGGGTTGGGCACCGGGGAGCTGTTTTTT	CASSLGGLGTGELFF
TRBJ2-7	TRBD2	medium-sized	11	TRBV5-1	TGCGCCAGCAGCTGGGGGGGCGAGCAGTACTTC	CASSWGGEQYF
TRBJ2-1	TRBD2	-	18	TRBV5-6	TGTGCCAGCAGCTTCGGTTGGACTAGCGGGAGGGCCATGAATGAGCAGTTCTTC	CASSFGWTSGRAMNEQFF
TRBJ1-2	-	-	13	TRBV28	TGTGCCAGCAGTCCCCGAGGGGGGTACGGCTACACCTTC	CASSPRGGYGYTF
TRBJ2-2	TRBD1	-	17	TRBV5-1	TGCGCCAGCAGCGAATCCCGGGACAGGGTACGGACCGGGGAGCTGTTTTTT	CASSESRDRVRTGELFF
TRBJ1-3	TRBD1	-	15	TRBV6-1	TGTGCCAGCAGTGCCTCAGGGGGCTCTGGAAACACCATATATTTT	CASSASGGSGNTIYF
TRBJ2-2	-	-	15	TRBV5-1	TGCGCCAGCAGCTTTTTGACCAAGAACACCGGGGAGCTGTTTTTT	CASSFLTKNTGELFF
TRBJ1-2	-	-	13	TRBV7-9	TGTGCCAGCAGCTTAGTTGCCCAATATGGCTACACCTTC	CASSLVAQYGYTF
TRBJ2-1	-	-	12	TRBV7-9	TGTGCCAGCAGCTTAGCTGTGGTGGGGCAGTTCTTC	CASSLAVVGQFF
TRBJ2-7	-	-	13	TRBV23-1	TGCGCCACCTGGCTAGGGCCCTCCTACGAGCAGTACTTC	CATWLGPSYEQYF
TRBJ2-1	-	few	13	TRBV9	TGTGCCAGCAGCATACAGGGATCCAATGAGCAGTTCTTC	CASSIQGSNEQFF
TRBJ2-7	-	-	15	TRBV15	TGTGCCACCAGCAGAGATCTTTGGGGGCCCTACGAGCAGTACTTC	CATSRDLWGPYEQYF
TRBJ2-1	TRBD1	medium-sized	16	TRBV5-5	TGTGCCAGCAGCCTCACCCGGGACAGGCTCTACAATGAGCAGTTCTTC	CASSLTRDRLYNEQFF
TRBJ2-3	-	-	13	TRBV7-7	TGTGCCAGCAGCTTGTCTGGCACAGATACGCAGTATTTT	CASSLSGTDTQYF
TRBJ1-2	-	-	13	TRBV7-8	TGTGCCAGCAGCTTAGTAGGGAACTATGGCTACACCTTC	CASSLVGNYGYTF
TRBJ2-7	-	-	14	TRBV19	TGTGCCAGTAGTATAGGTCCGCTTACCTACGAGCAGTACTTC	CASSIGPLTYEQYF